The 17 T cell receptor beta chains in this list originate from one sample, sequenced in a study of graft-versus-host responses after intestinal transplantation. For these receptors, no antigen is known. Sequencing used immunoSEQ multiplex PCR; TCRdb keeps in-frame clones, though not all of them. This sample yields some 150,000 clones, of which around 90% are seen a single time; roughly 0.19% belongs to the top ten. The sample here was unstimulated CD4+ T cells sorted from spleen or lymph node cells, taken before intestinal transplant. Every receptor here comes from a human donor who received an intestinal transplant.

There are a few counts of this clone. CDR3 loop: CASTDSSYEQYF. The CDR3 DNA sequence: TGTGCCAGCACGGACAGTTCCTACGAGCAGTACTTC. The chain carries TRBV6-1 and TRBJ2-7, with a tentative D call TRBD1 (6 bases). The CDR3 is 12 residues long. The ends were cut back, 7 bases at V and 1 base at J, with 8 bases in the middle. Germline CDR1 and CDR2: MNHNS and SASEGT.

This clone is a singleton in its sample. The genes are TRBV11-3 and TRBJ1-3; D is ambiguous. There are 12 residues in the CDR3. CDR1 and CDR2 (germline): SGHNT, YENEEA. V was clipped by 0 bases and J by 4 bases, with 1 base between them. The CDR3 bases are TGTGCCAGCAGCTTAGAGGGAAACACCATATATTTT. Protein product: CASSLEGNTIYF. The full variable domain, in which reference TRBV11-3 and TRBJ1-3 provide the parts outside the CDR3, is EAGVVQSPRYKIIEKKQPVAFWCNPISGHNTLYWYLQNLGQGPELLIRYENEEAVDDSQLPKDRFSAERLKGVDSTLKIQPAELGDSAVYLCASSLEGNTIYFGEGSWLTVV.

The rearrangement uses TRBV7-2 and TRBJ2-2; 11 bases agree with TRBD2. Germline V gene data show CDR1 as SGHTA and CDR2 as FQGNSA. V shed 6 bases, J shed 4 bases, and the junction held 4 bases outside the gene matches. This CDR3 has 15 residues. For the CDR3, the DNA is TGTGCCAGCAGTCCTCTAGCGGGAGGCACCGGGGAGCTGTTTTTT. The encoded protein is CASSPLAGGTGELFF.

The rearrangement links TRBV18 to TRBJ2-1; TRBD2 matches 11 bases. The ends lost 1 base at V and 0 bases at J; junction bases unmatched: 2. The CDR3 consists of 17 residues. CDR1 and CDR2 (germline): KGHSH, LQKENI. CDR3 coding DNA: TGTGCCAGCTCACCACTAGCGGGGGGGAGCTCCTACAATGAGCAGTTCTTC. This sequence encodes CASSPLAGGSSYNEQFF. The complete variable domain, with remaining parts taken from reference TRBV18 and TRBJ2-1, reads NAGVMQNPRHLVRRRGQEARLRCSPMKGHSHVYWYRQLPEEGLKFMVYLQKENIIDESGMPKERFSAEFPKEGPSILRIQQVVRGDSAAYFCASSPLAGGSSYNEQFFGPGTRLTVL.

The genes are TRBV11-2 and TRBJ1-2; a weak D match, TRBD1 (5 bases). This CDR3 has 12 residues. Germline V gene data show CDR1 as SGHAT and CDR2 as FQNNGV. Trimming cost V 4 bases and J 7 bases, with 10 bases left between them. The CDR3 spells CASSSEGAGYTF. The CDR3 nucleotides are TGTGCCAGCAGCTCTGAAGGGGCTGGCTACACCTTC.

The chain uses TRBV11-3 and TRBJ2-5; the match to TRBD2 covers 7 bases. J gave up 4 bases and V 5 bases, and 10 bases lay outside the gene matches. The CDR3 runs to 15 residues. Germline V gene sequence: CDR1 SGHNT, CDR2 YENEEA. CDR3 amino acids: CASSPSGTASETQYF. The CDR3 DNA reads as TGTGCCAGCAGCCCCAGCGGGACCGCCTCAGAGACCCAGTACTTC.

The V and J genes are TRBV28 and TRBJ2-7; unclear D gene. Germline CDR1 reads MDHEN; CDR2 reads SYDVKM. V was shortened by 7 bases and J by 2 bases, with 15 bases between the two germline ends. This CDR3 has 14 amino acids. CDR3 bases: TGTGCCAGCAATCAAATGGCTAGTCCCTACGAGCAGTACTTC. Amino acid sequence: CASNQMASPYEQYF.

This chain connects TRBV27 to TRBJ2-5; no clear D. This CDR3 comprises 13 residues. Trimming removed 7 bases at V and 1 base at J, with 10 bases between. The germline gives CDR1 MNHEY, CDR2 SMNVEV (reference sequence). The CDR3 coding sequence is TGTGCCAGCAAGGGTCAGATCCAAGAGACCCAGTACTTC. As protein: CASKGQIQETQYF.

The chain combines TRBV6-1 with TRBJ1-3; TRBD1 is a possible D gene (5 bases). The germline V gene encodes CDR1 MNHNS and CDR2 SASEGT. Deletions cut 4 bases from V and 0 bases from J, with 16 bases between. The CDR3 is 17 residues long. CDR3: CASSALGLAVSGNTIYF. The CDR3 DNA sequence: TGTGCCAGCAGTGCCTTGGGACTGGCTGTCTCTGGAAACACCATATATTTT.

This sequence joins TRBV19 and TRBJ1-4; D perhaps matches TRBD1 (6 bases). The V and J ends lost 5 bases and 8 bases respectively, with 18 bases between them. This CDR3 spans 15 amino acids. Germline V gives CDR1 LNHDA, CDR2 SQIVND (reference sequence). The CDR3, as DNA: TGTGCCAGTAGTTTTGGGGGGGGCCAGTCGGAAAAACTGTTTTTT. Translation gives CASSFGGGQSEKLFF. Complete variable domain (other parts from reference TRBV19 and TRBJ1-4): DGGITQSPKYLFRKEGQNVTLSCEQNLNHDAMYWYRQDPGQGLRLIYYSQIVNDFQKGDIAEGYSVSREKKESFPLTVTSAQKNPTAFYLCASSFGGGQSEKLFFGSGTQLSVL.

The chain employs TRBV19 and TRBJ1-2, with a tentative D call TRBD1 (6 bases). Looked up from germline, CDR1 is LNHDA and CDR2 is SQIVND (reference sequence). This CDR3 has 14 amino acids. Trimming pared 9 bases from V and 2 bases from J, leaving 16 bases between. The DNA of the CDR3 is TGTGCCAGCAGAACCCTAACAGGGAACTATGGCTACACCTTC. Translation: CASRTLTGNYGYTF.

The chain combines TRBV11-2 with TRBJ2-7, with 11 bases identical to TRBD2. The CDR3 loop spans 18 amino acids. Germline CDR1 SGHAT, CDR2 FQNNGV. V lost 2 bases, J lost 1 base, and 10 bases stayed unmatched. In nucleotides, the CDR3 is TGTGCCAGCAGCTTACTACTAGCGGGAGTCTATGGGTCCTACGAGCAGTACTTC. This translates into CASSLLLAGVYGSYEQYF.

The rearrangement joins TRBV11-3 to TRBJ2-1; TRBD2 aligns across 8 bases. In germline, CDR1 is SGHNT, CDR2 YENEEA. The CDR3 is made up of 15 amino acids. The V and J ends lost 1 base and 4 bases, in that order; junction bases with no gene match: 3. Written as DNA, the CDR3 is TGTGCCAGCAGCTTAGGGACTAGCCTTTACAATGAGCAGTTCTTC. Amino acid sequence: CASSLGTSLYNEQFF.

V and J are TRBV11-2 and TRBJ2-7; maybe TRBD2 (6 bases). V gave up 2 bases and J gave up 3 bases, with 17 bases separating them. The CDR3 runs 16 residues. In germline, CDR1 is SGHAT, CDR2 FQNNGV. In DNA form, the CDR3 reads TGTGCCAGCAGCTTATCACCCGGTGCGGGGTACTACGAGCAGTACTTC. This sequence encodes CASSLSPGAGYYEQYF. Based on the CDR3 plus reference TRBV11-2 and TRBJ2-7, the full variable domain is EAGVAQSPRYKIIEKRQSVAFWCNPISGHATLYWYQQILGQGPKLLIQFQNNGVVDDSQLPKDRFSAERLKGVDSTLKIQPAKLEDSAVYLCASSLSPGAGYYEQYFGPGTRLTVT.

The gene calls are TRBV29-1 and TRBJ1-1; maybe TRBD1 (5 bases). Germline assignment: CDR1 SQVTM and CDR2 ANQGSEA. V lost 8 bases, J lost 1 base, and 11 bases lay in between. The CDR3 has 12 amino acids. The CDR3 here is CSPRGTNTEAFF. The CDR3 DNA reads as TGCAGCCCCCGTGGGACGAACACTGAAGCTTTCTTT. The variable domain in full, with the rest retrieved from reference TRBV29-1 and TRBJ1-1, is SAVISQKPSRDICQRGTSLTIQCQVDSQVTMMFWYRQQPGQSLTLIATANQGSEATYESGFVIDKFPISRPNLTFSTLTVSNMSPEDSSIYLCSPRGTNTEAFFGQGTRLTVV.

DNA for the CDR3: TGTGCCAGCAGCCCTAGCGTGGATAGCGGTACCTACGAGCAGTACTTC. Translated, it gives CASSPSVDSGTYEQYF. The J gene is TRBJ2-7, the V gene TRBV7-2, with TRBD2 as a possible D gene (6 bases). The V end was cut by 5 bases, the J end by 2 bases, with 19 bases between. The V gene's germline CDR1 is SGHTA and CDR2 FQGNSA. This CDR3 is built from 16 residues.

This chain uses TRBV6-5 with TRBJ2-5; D not resolved. Trimming removed 0 bases from V and 5 bases from J, with 7 bases in between. The length of the CDR3 is 13 residues. Germline CDR1 reads MNHEY; CDR2 reads SVGAGI. The DNA of the CDR3 is TGTGCCAGCAGTTACTCGAGTGGCGAGACCCAGTACTTC. Protein sequence: CASSYSSGETQYF.